The 10 T cell receptor beta chains listed next were all sequenced from one sample in a study of blood T cell repertoires in COVID-19. TCRdb's copy holds only in-frame clones and misses some; the assay was immunoSEQ multiplex PCR. The data hold about 200,000 clones, with over 60% observed a single time. Sequencing was carried out using peripheral blood. These TCRs come from a woman between 70 and 85 years old with acute or convalescent COVID-19.

This clone appeared a few times. V gene TRBV30 combines with J gene TRBJ1-1, with D unresolved. V lost 0 bases and J lost 1, with 9 bases in between. This CDR3 is 14 amino acids long. From germline, CDR1 is GTSNPN and CDR2 SVGIG (reference sequence). This chain's CDR3 is CAWSVLDWNTEAFF. In nucleotides, the CDR3 is TGTGCCTGGAGTGTACTCGACTGGAACACTGAAGCTTTCTTT.

This clone was observed once. The V call is TRBV14, the J call TRBJ2-7, with 9 positions matching TRBD2. The CDR3 is 16 amino acids. Germline CDR1 reads SGHDN; CDR2 reads FVKESK. The ends lost 0 bases at V and 2 bases at J; junction bases unmatched: 5. The CDR3: CASSQDWLAGPYEQYF. For the CDR3, the DNA is TGTGCCAGCAGCCAAGATTGGCTAGCGGGGCCCTACGAGCAGTACTTC.

The J gene is TRBJ2-7, the V gene TRBV3-1 (or the pseudogene TRBV3-2); D remains ambiguous. V was trimmed by 1 base and J by 3 bases, leaving 4 bases between them. CDR3 length: 12 amino acids. The germline V gene has CDR1 LGHDT and CDR2 YNNKEL (reference sequence). CDR3 coding DNA: TGTGCCAGCAGCCAAGGAGACTACGAGCAGTACTTC. It is translated as CASSQGDYEQYF.

The rearrangement links TRBV20-1 to TRBJ1-6; 10 nucleotides align to TRBD1. With 3 bases clipped from V and 12 bases from J, the junction kept 8 bases outside the gene matches. The germline CDR1 and CDR2 sequences are DFQATT and SNEGSKA (reference sequence). The length of the CDR3 is 14 residues. The CDR3 reads CSASPGTGELPLHF. The CDR3, as DNA: TGCAGTGCTAGTCCCGGGACAGGGGAATTACCCCTCCACTTT.

In DNA form, the CDR3 reads TGCGCCAGCAGAACTACCGGGACAGCGGATGAGCAGTTCTTC. Translation gives CASRTTGTADEQFF. V and J are TRBV5-1 and TRBJ2-1; 7 bases map to TRBD1. This CDR3 contains 14 residues. Looked up from germline, CDR1 is SGHRS and CDR2 is YFSETQ. Unmatched junction bases numbered 10, after V lost 5 bases and J lost 8 bases.

This clone was recorded a few times. This rearrangement joins TRBV5-8 to TRBJ2-1, with a possible D match to TRBD1 (6 bases). The CDR3 loop spans 16 amino acids. Trimming pared 2 bases from V and 3 bases from J, leaving 15 bases between. Per germline, CDR1 SGHTS and CDR2 YDEGEE. The CDR3 region has the DNA TGTGCCAGCAGCTTTTTAAGGACAGCGATCTACAATGAGCAGTTCTTC. It translates to CASSFLRTAIYNEQFF.

The chain joins TRBV28 to TRBJ2-1; possible D gene TRBD1, 6 bases. Germline assignment: CDR1 MDHEN and CDR2 SYDVKM. The CDR3 runs 16 residues. V was clipped by 1 base and J by 3 bases, with 13 bases between them. Written as DNA, the CDR3 is TGTGCCAGCAGTTTATCCCCGACAGGACTCTACAATGAGCAGTTCTTC. Its protein product is CASSLSPTGLYNEQFF.

This clone showed up just once. The V and J genes are TRBV28 and TRBJ1-3; unclear D gene. In germline, CDR1 is MDHEN, CDR2 SYDVKM. The V end lost 5 bases, the J end lost 0 bases, and 8 bases lay between the germline ends. The CDR3 is 14 residues long. The CDR3 loop reads CASSPTVSGNTIYF. CDR3 bases: TGTGCCAGCAGTCCAACAGTCTCTGGAAACACCATATATTTT.

V gene TRBV19 combines with J gene TRBJ1-1; TRBD1 agrees at 8 bases. The CDR3 is 16 amino acids. V was pared by 5 bases and J by 4 bases, with 12 bases of the junction left unmatched. CDR1 is LNHDA and CDR2 is SQIVND in the germline V gene (reference sequence). In nucleotides, the CDR3 is TGTGCCAGTAGTCCCCCTGGACAGGGCTTGCCCACTGAAGCTTTCTTT. Translation gives CASSPPGQGLPTEAFF.

The V call is TRBV28, the J call TRBJ2-1, with 16 bases fitting TRBD2. The CDR3 is made up of 14 amino acids. Germline lookup yields CDR1 MDHEN and CDR2 SYDVKM. The trim removed 8 bases at V and 9 bases at J, leaving 4 bases unmatched. Here the CDR3 DNA reads TGTGCCAGCGGGACTAGCGGGAGGGCCGTTGAGCAGTTCTTC. Translation: CASGTSGRAVEQFF.